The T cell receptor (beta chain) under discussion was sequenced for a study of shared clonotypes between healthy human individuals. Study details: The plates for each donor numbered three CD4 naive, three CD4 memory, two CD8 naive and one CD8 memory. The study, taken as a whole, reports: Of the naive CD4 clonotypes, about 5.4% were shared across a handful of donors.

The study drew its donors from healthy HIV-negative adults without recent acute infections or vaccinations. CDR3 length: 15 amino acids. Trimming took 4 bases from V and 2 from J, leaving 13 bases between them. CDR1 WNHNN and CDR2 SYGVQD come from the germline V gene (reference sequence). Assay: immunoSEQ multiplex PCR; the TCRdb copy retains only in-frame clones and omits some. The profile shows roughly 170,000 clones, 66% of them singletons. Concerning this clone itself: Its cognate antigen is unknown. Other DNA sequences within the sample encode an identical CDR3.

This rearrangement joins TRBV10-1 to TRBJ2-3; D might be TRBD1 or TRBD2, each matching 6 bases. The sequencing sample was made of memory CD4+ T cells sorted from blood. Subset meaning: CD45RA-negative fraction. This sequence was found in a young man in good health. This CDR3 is CASSVGGGSTDTQYF. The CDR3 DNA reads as TGCGCCAGCAGTGTTGGAGGGGGATCCACAGATACGCAGTATTTT.